What follows is one T cell receptor beta chain and its context. This sample was taken from a study of human T cells and chemical hapten exposure. About the study: 0.01% DPC was applied to the upper back in patch tests, which were read at 6 days.

Germline assignment: CDR1 SNHLY and CDR2 FYNNEI. The CDR3 length is 13 residues. V lost 7 bases and J 4 bases, leaving 14 bases between the germline ends. TCRdb itself ran the RACE reads through MiXCR, one entry per CDR3 protein. The sample has about 290,000 distinct CDR3 sequences, roughly 7.4% seen once. Time point denoted: pre-sensitization, week 0. Indicated treatment: therapeutic diphenylcyclopropenone sensitization with weekly scalp DPC. The receptor was derived from a man between 18 and 29 years old with alopecia areata. Some clones in this sample may be carry-over from other donors' samples. The chain joins TRBV2 to TRBJ2-7, with D perhaps matching TRBD2 (6 bases). Source: whole blood, taken in connection with sensitization to the hapten diphenylcyclopropenone (DPC). CDR3 DNA sequence: TGTGCCAGCAAGGGACTCTCACTGTACGAGCAGTACTTC. It codes for CASKGLSLYEQYF.